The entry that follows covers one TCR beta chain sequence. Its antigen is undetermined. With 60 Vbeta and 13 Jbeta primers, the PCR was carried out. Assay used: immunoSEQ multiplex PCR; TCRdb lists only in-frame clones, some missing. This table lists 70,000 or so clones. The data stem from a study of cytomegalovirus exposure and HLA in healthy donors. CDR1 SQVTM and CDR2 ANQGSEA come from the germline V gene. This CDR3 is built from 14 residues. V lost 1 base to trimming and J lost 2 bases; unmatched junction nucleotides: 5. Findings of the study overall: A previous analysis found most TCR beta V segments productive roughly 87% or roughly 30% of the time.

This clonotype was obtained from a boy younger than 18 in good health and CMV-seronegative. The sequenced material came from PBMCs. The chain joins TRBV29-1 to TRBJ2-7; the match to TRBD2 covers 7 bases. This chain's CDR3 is CSVEGLAEAYEQYF. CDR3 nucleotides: TGCAGCGTTGAAGGGCTAGCGGAAGCCTACGAGCAGTACTTC.